This T cell receptor (beta chain) was identified during a study of CD8+CD57+ T cells in acquired aplastic anemia. Study-wide results and caveats: The study identified roughly 29 CD8+ CDR3 sequences shared by patients and controls.

Comments on this clonotype: The target antigen is unknown.

Germline V gene lookup returns CDR1 LGHDT and CDR2 YNNKEL (reference sequence). The length of the CDR3 is 15 residues. Trimming took 0 bases from V and 2 from J, leaving 11 bases between them. CDR3 and TCR beta VDJ profiling relied on genomic DNA as the template. TCRdb reprocessed the reads with MiXCR, giving one entry per CDR3 protein. The sample includes approximately 380,000 distinct CDR3 sequences, 65% to 80% seen only once; the top ten take 4%. The chain links TRBV3-1 to TRBJ2-7; D ambiguous. The sequence was collected from a human donor in good health, serving as a control. Sequenced material: sorted CD4+, CD8+, or CD8+CD57+ T cells (not recorded which) from PBMCs. The CDR3 bases are TGTGCCAGCAGCCAAGACAACTCCCGCACCTACGAGCAGTACTTC. Its translation: CASSQDNSRTYEQYF.